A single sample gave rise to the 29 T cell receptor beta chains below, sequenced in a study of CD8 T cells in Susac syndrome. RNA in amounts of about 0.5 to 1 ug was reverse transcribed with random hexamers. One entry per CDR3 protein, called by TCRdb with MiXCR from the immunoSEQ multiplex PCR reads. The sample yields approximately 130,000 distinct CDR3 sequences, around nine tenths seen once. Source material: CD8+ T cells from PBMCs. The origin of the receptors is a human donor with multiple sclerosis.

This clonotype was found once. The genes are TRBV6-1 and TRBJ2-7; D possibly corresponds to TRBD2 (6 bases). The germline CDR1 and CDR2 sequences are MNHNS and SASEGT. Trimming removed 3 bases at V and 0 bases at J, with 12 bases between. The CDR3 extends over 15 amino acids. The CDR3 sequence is CASSDTAGSSYEQYF. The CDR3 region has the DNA TGTGCCAGCAGTGATACGGCGGGATCCTCCTACGAGCAGTACTTC.

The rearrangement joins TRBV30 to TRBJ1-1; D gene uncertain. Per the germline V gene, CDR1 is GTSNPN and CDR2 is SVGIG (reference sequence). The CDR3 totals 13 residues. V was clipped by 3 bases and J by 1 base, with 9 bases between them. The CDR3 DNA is TGTGCCTGGAGAGTGCCTGGGAACACTGAAGCTTTCTTT. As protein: CAWRVPGNTEAFF.

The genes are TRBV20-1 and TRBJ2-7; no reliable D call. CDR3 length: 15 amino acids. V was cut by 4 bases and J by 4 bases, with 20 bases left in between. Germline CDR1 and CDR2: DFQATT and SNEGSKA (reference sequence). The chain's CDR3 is CSATPQNASPYEQYF. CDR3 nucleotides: TGCAGTGCTACCCCCCAGAACGCTTCCCCTTACGAGCAGTACTTC.

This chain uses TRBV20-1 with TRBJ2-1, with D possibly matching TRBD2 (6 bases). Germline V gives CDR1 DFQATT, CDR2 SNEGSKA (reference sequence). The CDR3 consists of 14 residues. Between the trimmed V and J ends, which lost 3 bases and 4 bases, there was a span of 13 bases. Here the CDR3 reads CSASRIAEYNEQFF. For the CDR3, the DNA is TGCAGTGCTAGTAGGATAGCGGAGTACAATGAGCAGTTCTTC.

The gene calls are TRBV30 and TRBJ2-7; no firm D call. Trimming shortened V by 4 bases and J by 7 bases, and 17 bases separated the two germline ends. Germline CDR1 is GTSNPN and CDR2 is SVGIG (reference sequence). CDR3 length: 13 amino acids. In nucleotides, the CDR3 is TGTGCCTGGAATGTGAGCCCCATGGGGGAGCAGTACTTC. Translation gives CAWNVSPMGEQYF.

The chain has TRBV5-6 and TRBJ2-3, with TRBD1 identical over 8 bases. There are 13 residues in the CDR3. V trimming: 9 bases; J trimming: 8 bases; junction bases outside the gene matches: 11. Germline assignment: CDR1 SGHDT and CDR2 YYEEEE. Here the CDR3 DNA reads TGTGCCACAAACGACAGGGGATTGGGTACGCAGTATTTT. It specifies CATNDRGLGTQYF. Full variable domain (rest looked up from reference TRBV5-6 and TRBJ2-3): DAGVTQSPTHLIKTRGQQVTLRCSPKSGHDTVSWYQQALGQGPQFIFQYYEEEERQRGNFPDRFSGHQFPNYSSELNVNALLLGDSALYLCATNDRGLGTQYFGPGTRLTVL.

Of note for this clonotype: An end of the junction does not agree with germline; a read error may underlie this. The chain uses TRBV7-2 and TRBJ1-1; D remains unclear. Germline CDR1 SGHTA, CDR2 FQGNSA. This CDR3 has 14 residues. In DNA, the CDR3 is TGTGCCAGCAGCCGAGATACAGTGAATACTGAAGCTTTCTTT. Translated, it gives CASSRDTVNTEAFF.

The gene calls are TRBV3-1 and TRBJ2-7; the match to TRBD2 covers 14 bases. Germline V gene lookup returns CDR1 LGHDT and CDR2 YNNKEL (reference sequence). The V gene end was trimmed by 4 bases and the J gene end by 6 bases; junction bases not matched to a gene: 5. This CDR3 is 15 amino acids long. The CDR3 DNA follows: TGTGCCAGCAGCCCGGAGACTAGCGGGAGGGCCGAGCAGTACTTC. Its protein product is CASSPETSGRAEQYF.

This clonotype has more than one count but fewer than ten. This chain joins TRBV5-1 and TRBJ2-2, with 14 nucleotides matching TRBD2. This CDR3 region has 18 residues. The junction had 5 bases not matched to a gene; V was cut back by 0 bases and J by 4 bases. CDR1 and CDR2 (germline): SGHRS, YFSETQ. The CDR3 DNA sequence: TGCGCCAGCAGCTTGGAGGGACTAGCGGGAGTGGTCACCGGGGAGCTGTTTTTT. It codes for CASSLEGLAGVVTGELFF. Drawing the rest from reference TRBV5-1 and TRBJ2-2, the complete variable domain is KAGVTQTPRYLIKTRGQQVTLSCSPISGHRSVSWYQQTPGQGLQFLFEYFSETQRNKGNFPGRFSGRQFSNSRSEMNVSTLELGDSALYLCASSLEGLAGVVTGELFFGEGSRLTVL.

The CDR3 protein is CSARKGGRGSLEQYF. As DNA, the CDR3 is TGCAGTGCTAGAAAGGGTGGCAGGGGATCCCTCGAGCAGTACTTC. The rearrangement joins TRBV20-1 to TRBJ2-7, with a tentative D call TRBD1 (6 bases). The CDR3 has 15 amino acids. The ends were cut back, 2 bases at V and 6 bases at J, with 20 bases in the middle. Looked up from germline, CDR1 is DFQATT and CDR2 is SNEGSKA (reference sequence).

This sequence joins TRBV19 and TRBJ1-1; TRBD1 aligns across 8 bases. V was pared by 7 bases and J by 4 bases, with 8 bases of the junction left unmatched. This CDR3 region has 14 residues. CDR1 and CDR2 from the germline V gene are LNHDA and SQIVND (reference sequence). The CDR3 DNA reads TGTGCCAGTACCCGGACAGGGATCGCCACTGAAGCTTTCTTT. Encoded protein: CASTRTGIATEAFF.

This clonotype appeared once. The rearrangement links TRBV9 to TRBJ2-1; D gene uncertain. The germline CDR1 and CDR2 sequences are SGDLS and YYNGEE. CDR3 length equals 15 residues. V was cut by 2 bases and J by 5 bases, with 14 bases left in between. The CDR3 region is CASSVGSNGHNEQFF. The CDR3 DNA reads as TGTGCCAGCAGCGTCGGCTCCAACGGCCACAATGAGCAGTTCTTC.

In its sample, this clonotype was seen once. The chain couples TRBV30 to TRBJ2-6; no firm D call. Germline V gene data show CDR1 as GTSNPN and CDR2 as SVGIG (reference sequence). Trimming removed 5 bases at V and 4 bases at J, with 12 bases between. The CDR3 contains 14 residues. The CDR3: CAWLPARGANVLTF. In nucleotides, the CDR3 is TGTGCCTGGCTTCCAGCAAGAGGGGCCAACGTCCTGACTTTC.

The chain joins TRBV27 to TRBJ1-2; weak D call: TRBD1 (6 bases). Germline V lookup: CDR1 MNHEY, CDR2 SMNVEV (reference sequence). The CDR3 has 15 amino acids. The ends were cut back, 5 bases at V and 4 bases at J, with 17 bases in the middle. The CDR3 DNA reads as TGTGCCAGCAGTCCCTCCACAGGGCTCAGCTATGGCTACACCTTC. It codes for CASSPSTGLSYGYTF.

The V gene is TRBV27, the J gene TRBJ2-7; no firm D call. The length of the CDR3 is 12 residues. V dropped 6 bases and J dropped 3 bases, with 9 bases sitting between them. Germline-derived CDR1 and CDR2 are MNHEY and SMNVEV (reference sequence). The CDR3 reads CASRGNFYEQYF. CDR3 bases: TGTGCCAGCAGGGGCAATTTCTACGAGCAGTACTTC.

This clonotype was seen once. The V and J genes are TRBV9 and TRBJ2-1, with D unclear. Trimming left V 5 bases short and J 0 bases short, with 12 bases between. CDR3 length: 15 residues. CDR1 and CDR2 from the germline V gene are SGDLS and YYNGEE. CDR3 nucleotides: TGTGCCAGCAGTAAGAGCGCCAGCTCCTACAATGAGCAGTTCTTC. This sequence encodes CASSKSASSYNEQFF.

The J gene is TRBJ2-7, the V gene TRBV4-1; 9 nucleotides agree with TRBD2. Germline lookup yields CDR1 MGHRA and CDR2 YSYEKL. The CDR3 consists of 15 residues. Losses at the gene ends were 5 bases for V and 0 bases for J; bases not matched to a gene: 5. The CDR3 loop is CASSASGGSSYEQYF. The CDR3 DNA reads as TGCGCCAGCAGCGCCAGCGGGGGGAGCTCCTACGAGCAGTACTTC.

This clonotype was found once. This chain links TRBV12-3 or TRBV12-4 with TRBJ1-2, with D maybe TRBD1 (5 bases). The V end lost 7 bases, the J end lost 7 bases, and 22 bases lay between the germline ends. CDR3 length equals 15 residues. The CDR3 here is CASTQTAPVFGGYTF. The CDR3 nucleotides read TGTGCCAGCACCCAGACAGCCCCCGTTTTTGGTGGCTACACCTTC.

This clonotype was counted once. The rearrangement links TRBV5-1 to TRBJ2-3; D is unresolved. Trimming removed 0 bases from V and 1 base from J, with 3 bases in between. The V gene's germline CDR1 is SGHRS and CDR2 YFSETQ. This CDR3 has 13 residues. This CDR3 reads CASSLDGTDTQYF. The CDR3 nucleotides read TGCGCCAGCAGCTTGGACGGCACAGATACGCAGTATTTT.

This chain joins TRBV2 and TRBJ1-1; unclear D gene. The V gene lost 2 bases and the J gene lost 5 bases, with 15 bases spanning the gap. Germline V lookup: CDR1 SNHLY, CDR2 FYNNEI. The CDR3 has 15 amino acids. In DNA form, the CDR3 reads TGTGCCAGCAGTGAAAGGTCCGTGGAAAGGACTGAAGCTTTCTTT. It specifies CASSERSVERTEAFF.

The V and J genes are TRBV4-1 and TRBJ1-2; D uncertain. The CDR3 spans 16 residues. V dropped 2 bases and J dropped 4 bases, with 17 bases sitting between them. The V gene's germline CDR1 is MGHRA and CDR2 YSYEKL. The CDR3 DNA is TGCGCCAGCAGCCAATCTTTGGGGTTCCGGGTCTATGGCTACACCTTC. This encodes CASSQSLGFRVYGYTF.

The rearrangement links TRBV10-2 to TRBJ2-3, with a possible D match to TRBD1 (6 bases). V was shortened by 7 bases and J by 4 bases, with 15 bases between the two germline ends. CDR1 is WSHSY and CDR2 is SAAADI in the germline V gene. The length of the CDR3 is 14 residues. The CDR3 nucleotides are TGCGCCAGCACCATCTCGGACAGAGCAGATACGCAGTATTTT. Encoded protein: CASTISDRADTQYF.

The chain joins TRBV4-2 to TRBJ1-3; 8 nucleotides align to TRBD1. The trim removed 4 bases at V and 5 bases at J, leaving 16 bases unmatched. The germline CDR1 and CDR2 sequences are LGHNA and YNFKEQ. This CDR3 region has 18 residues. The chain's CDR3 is CASSRIGLKQGVRNTIYF. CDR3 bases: TGTGCCAGCAGCCGAATCGGACTGAAACAGGGGGTTAGAAACACCATATATTTT.

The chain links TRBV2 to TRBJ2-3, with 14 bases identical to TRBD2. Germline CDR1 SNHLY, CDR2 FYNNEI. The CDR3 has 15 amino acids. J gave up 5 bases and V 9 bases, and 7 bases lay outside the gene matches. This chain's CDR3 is CARSRTSGRIDTQYF. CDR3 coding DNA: TGTGCCAGATCTCGGACTAGCGGGAGGATAGATACGCAGTATTTT.

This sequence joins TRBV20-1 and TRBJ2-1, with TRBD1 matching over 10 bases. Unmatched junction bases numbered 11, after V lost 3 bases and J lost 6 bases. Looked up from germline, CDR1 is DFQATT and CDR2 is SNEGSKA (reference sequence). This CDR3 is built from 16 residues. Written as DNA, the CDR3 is TGCAGTGCTAGTACAACGGACAGGGGGAAGGGCAATGAGCAGTTCTTC. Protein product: CSASTTDRGKGNEQFF.

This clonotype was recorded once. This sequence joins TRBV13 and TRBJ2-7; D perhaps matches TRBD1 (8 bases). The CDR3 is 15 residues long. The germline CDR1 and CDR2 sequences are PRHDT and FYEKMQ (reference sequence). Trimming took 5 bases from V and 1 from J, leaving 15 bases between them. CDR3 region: CASSRDRGGSYEQYF. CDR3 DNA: TGTGCCAGCAGCCGTGACAGGGGAGGGTCCTACGAGCAGTACTTC.

CDR3 sequence (DNA): TGTGCCAGCAGTTTGAGAGGGTCGTTGGCCAACGTCCTGACTTTC. Translating gives CASSLRGSLANVLTF. V is TRBV28 and J is TRBJ2-6, with D perhaps TRBD2 (5 bases). V lost 3 bases, J lost 6 bases, and 12 bases lay in between. There are 15 residues in the CDR3. CDR1 and CDR2 (germline): MDHEN, SYDVKM.

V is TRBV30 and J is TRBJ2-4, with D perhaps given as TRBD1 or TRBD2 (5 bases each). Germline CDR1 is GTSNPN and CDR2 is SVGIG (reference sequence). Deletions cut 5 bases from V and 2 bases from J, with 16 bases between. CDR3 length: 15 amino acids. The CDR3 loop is CAWVPIPGPKNIQYF. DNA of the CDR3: TGTGCCTGGGTACCAATCCCGGGGCCCAAAAACATTCAGTACTTC.

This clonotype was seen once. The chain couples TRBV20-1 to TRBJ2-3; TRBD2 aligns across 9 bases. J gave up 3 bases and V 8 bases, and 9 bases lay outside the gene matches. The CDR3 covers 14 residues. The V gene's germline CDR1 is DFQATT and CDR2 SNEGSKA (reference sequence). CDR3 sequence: CSLFSGSVTDTQYF. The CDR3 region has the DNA TGCAGTCTATTTAGCGGGAGCGTTACAGATACGCAGTATTTT.